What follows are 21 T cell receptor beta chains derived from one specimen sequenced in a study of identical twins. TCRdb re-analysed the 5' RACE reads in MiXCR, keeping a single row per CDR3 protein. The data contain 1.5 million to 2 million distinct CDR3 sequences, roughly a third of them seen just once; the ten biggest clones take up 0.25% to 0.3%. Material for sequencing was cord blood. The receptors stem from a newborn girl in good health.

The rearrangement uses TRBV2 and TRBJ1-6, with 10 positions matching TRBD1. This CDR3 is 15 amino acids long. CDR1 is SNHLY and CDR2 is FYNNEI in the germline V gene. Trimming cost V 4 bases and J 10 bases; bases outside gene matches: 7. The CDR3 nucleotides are TGTGCCAGCAGTGCTGCGGGACAGGGGAGATCACCCCTCCACTTT. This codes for CASSAAGQGRSPLHF. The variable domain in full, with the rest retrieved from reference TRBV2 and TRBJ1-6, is EPEVTQTPSHQVTQMGQEVILRCVPISNHLYFYWYRQILGQKVEFLVSFYNNEISEKSEIFDDQFSVERPDGSNFTLKIRSTKLEDSAMYFCASSAAGQGRSPLHFGNGTRLTVT.

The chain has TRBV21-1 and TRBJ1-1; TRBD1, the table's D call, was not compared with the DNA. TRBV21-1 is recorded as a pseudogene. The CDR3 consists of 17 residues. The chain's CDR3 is CASSKEGDRGGDTEAFF. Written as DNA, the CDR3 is TGTGCCAGCAGCAAAGAAGGGGACAGGGGAGGGGACACTGAAGCTTTCTTT.

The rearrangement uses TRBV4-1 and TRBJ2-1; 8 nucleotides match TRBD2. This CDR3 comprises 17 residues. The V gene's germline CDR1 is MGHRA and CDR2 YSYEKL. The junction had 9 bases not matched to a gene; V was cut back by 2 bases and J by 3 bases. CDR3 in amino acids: CASSQRVSGGFYNEQFF. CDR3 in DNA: TGCGCCAGCAGCCAACGGGTAAGCGGGGGATTCTACAATGAGCAGTTCTTC.

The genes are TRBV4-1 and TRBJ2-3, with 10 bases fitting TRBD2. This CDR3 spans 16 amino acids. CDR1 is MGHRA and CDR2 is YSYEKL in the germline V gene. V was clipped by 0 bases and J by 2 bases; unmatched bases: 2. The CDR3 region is CASSQEGLASTDTQYF. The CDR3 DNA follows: TGCGCCAGCAGCCAAGAGGGACTAGCGTCCACAGATACGCAGTATTTT.

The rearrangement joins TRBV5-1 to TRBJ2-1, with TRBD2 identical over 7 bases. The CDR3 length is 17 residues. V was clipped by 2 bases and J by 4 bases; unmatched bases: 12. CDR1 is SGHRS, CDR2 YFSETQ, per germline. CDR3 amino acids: CASSFSTSALFYNEQFF. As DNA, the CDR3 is TGCGCCAGCAGCTTCTCCACTAGCGCTCTATTTTACAATGAGCAGTTCTTC. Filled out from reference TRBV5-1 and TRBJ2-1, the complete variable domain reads KAGVTQTPRYLIKTRGQQVTLSCSPISGHRSVSWYQQTPGQGLQFLFEYFSETQRNKGNFPGRFSGRQFSNSRSEMNVSTLELGDSALYLCASSFSTSALFYNEQFFGPGTRLTVL.

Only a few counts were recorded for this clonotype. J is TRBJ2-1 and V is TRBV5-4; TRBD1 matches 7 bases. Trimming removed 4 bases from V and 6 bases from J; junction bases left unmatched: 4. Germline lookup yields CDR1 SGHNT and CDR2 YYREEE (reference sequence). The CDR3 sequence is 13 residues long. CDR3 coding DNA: TGTGCCAGCAGCATCGGACAGGTCAATGAGCAGTTCTTC. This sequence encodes CASSIGQVNEQFF. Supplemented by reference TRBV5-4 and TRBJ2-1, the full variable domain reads ETGVTQSPTHLIKTRGQQVTLRCSSQSGHNTVSWYQQALGQGPQFIFQYYREEENGRGNFPPRFSGLQFPNYSSELNVNALELDDSALYLCASSIGQVNEQFFGPGTRLTVL.

CDR3 sequence: CSAKRQGHSPLHF. The DNA for the CDR3 is TGCAGTGCTAAGAGACAGGGGCATTCACCCCTCCACTTT. The rearrangement joins TRBV20-1 to TRBJ1-6; 8 positions agree with TRBD1. Germline V CDR1 and CDR2: DFQATT, SNEGSKA (reference sequence). V trimming: 4 bases; J trimming: 8 bases; junction bases outside the gene matches: 4. The length of the CDR3 is 13 residues.

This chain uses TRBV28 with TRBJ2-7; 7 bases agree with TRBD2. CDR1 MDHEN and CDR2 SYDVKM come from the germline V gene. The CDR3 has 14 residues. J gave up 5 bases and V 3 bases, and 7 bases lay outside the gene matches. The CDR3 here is CASSFGGMDHEQYF. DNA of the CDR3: TGTGCCAGCAGTTTCGGGGGGATGGACCACGAGCAGTACTTC.

CDR3 DNA: TGCGCCAGCAGCCACCGGACTAGCGGTAAACAAGAGACCCAGTACTTC. It yields the protein CASSHRTSGKQETQYF. The rearrangement joins TRBV4-1 to TRBJ2-5, with 10 bases matching TRBD2. V shed 3 bases and J 2 bases; nucleotides not matched to a gene: 6. The CDR3 consists of 16 residues. Germline V gene lookup returns CDR1 MGHRA and CDR2 YSYEKL.

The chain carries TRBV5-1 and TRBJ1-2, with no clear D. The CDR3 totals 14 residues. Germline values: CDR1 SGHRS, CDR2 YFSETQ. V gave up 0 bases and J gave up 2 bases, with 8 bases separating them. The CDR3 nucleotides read TGCGCCAGCAGCTTGGTGTCGCAGAACTATGGCTACACCTTC. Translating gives CASSLVSQNYGYTF.

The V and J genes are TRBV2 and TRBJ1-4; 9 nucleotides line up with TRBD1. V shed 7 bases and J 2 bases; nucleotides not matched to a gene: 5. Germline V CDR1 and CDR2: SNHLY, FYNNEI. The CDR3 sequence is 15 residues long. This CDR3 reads CASITGGSTNEKLFF. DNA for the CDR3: TGTGCCAGCATCACAGGGGGCTCGACTAATGAAAAACTGTTTTTT. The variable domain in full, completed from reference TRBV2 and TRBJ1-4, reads EPEVTQTPSHQVTQMGQEVILRCVPISNHLYFYWYRQILGQKVEFLVSFYNNEISEKSEIFDDQFSVERPDGSNFTLKIRSTKLEDSAMYFCASITGGSTNEKLFFGSGTQLSVL.

The CDR3, as DNA: TGCAGCCGGGGATGGTACAATGAGCAGTACTTC. The encoded protein is CSRGWYNEQYF. This chain links TRBV20-1 with TRBJ2-1; D possibly corresponds to TRBD2 (5 bases). The closer fit of TRBJ2-7 to the DNA end suggests the J call may be wrong. The CDR3 covers 11 residues. CDR1 and CDR2 (germline): DFQATT, SNEGSKA (reference sequence).

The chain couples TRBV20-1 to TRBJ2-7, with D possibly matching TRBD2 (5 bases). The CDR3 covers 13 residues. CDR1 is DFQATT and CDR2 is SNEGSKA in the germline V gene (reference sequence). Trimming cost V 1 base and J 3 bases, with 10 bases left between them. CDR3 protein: CSARALRVYEQYF. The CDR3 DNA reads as TGCAGTGCTAGAGCCCTGCGGGTCTACGAGCAGTACTTC.

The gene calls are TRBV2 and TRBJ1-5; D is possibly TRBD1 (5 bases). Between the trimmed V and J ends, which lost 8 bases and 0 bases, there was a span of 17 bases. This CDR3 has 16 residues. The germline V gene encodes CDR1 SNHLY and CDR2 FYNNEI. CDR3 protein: CASGARTDYSNQPQHF. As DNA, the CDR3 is TGTGCCAGCGGGGCGCGTACGGACTATAGCAATCAGCCCCAGCATTTT.

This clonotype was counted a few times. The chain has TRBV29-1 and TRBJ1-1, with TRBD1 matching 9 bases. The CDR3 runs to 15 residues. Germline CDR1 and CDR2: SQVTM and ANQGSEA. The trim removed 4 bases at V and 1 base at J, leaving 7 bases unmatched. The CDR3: CSVGGTGMGNTEAFF. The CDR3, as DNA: TGCAGCGTTGGTGGGACAGGGATGGGGAACACTGAAGCTTTCTTT.

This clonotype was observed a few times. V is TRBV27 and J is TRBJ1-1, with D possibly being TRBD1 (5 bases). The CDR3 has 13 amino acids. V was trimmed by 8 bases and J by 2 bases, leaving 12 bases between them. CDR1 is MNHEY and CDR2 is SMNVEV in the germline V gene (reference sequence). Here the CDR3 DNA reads TGTGCCAGCCCCGGGACCCCTAACACTGAAGCTTTCTTT. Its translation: CASPGTPNTEAFF.

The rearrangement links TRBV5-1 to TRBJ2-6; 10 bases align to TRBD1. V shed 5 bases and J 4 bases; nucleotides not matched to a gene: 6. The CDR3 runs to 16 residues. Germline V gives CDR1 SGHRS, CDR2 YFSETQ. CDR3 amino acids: CASSPGTGDGANVLTF. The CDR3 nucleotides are TGCGCCAGCAGTCCCGGGACAGGGGACGGGGCCAACGTCCTGACTTTC.

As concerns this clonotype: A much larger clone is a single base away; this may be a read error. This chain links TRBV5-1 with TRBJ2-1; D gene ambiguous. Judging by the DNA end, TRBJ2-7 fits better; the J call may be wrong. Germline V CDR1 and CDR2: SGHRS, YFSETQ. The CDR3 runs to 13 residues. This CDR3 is CASSLGSRHEQYF. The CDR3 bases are TGCGCCAGCAGCTTGGGTAGCAGGCATGAGCAGTACTTC.

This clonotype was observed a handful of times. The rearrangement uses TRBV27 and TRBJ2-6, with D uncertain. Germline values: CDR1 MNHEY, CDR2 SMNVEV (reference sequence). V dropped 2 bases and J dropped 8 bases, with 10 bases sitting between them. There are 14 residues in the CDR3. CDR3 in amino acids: CASSLGTQPNVLTF. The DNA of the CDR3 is TGTGCCAGCAGTTTAGGAACACAACCCAACGTCCTGACTTTC.

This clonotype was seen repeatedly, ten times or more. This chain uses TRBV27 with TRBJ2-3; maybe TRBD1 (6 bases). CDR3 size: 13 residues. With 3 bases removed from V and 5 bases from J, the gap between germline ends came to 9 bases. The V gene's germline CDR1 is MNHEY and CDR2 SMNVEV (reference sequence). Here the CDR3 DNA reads TGTGCCAGCAGTTTCGGCAGGGGAGATACGCAGTATTTT. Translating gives CASSFGRGDTQYF.

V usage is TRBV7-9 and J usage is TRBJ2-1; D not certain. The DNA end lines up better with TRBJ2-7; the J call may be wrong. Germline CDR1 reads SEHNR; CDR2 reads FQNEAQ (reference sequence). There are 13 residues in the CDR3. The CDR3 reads CASSPRYDNEQYF. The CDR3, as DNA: TGTGCCAGCAGTCCTAGGTACGACAATGAGCAGTACTTC.